This T cell receptor beta chain was sequenced for a study of blood T cell repertoires in COVID-19 (dated by TCRdb to the early 2020s). General notes on the study: Samples covering the acute and convalescent phases of COVID-19 were provided by collaborators in the United States, Italy and Spain. Subjects who had been exposed to COVID-19, were actively infected with it, or had recovered from it provided the deeply sampled blood TCRbeta repertoires that made up the dataset. A freely available public database, intended as a resource for researchers studying the immune response to SARS-CoV-2, is where the repertoires were released. The sample metadata nearly always contained a de-identified subject ID, COVID-19 status, age in years and sex. Where available, HLA class I and class II types were taken from metadata supplied by the sample provider and were not determined by assay-based typing. Samples came from the ongoing ImmuneRACE study (first 160 participants) plus 1,254 subjects from 6 global collaborators. The material from the prospective study consisted of cDNA or gDNA derived from T cells, B-cell-depleted T cells, or PBMCs. Findings and caveats that apply to the study as a whole: Clinical and demographic metadata were provided uncurated, with the amount varying by source and participant.

TCRbeta CDR3 regions were amplified from genomic DNA by means of the immunoSEQ Assay, a bias-controlled multiplex PCR. In the paper's pipeline: Nucleated cell counts per sample were estimated from amplification of reference gene primers within the assay. To quantify the absolute abundance of each unique TCRbeta CDR3 rearrangement, sequence reads were collapsed and filtered. Productive Simpson clonality was computed per sample as the square root of Simpson's diversity index over productive rearrangements. TCRdb holds this immuneACCESS table with in-frame rearrangements only. Some clones are missing; in checked studies, unresolved V genes explain under half, and the rest has no known cause. The DNA was the basis for D and trimming; V, J and clone size are from that table. This sample holds 250,000 to 350,000 clones; 65% to 85% were observed only once. The biggest ten clones account for more than 1.2% of the sample.

From the cysteine through the phenylalanine, the CDR3 covers 14 amino acids. The entry retains the CDR3 DNA only, 42 bases that are in frame from base 1. Via the germline V gene, CDR1 is MGHDK and CDR2 SYGVNS. The V end loses 1 base and the J end loses 0 bases, and a stretch of 6 bases separates them. At one collaborating source in Seattle, patients were enrolled during active infection and were followed longitudinally through the course of disease. Each collaborating institution followed its own protocols to collect whole blood in K2EDTA tubes. For TCRbeta analysis, collaborators shipped samples as frozen whole blood, isolated PBMCs, or DNA extracted from either of those sample types. Details on this clone: Its recognized antigen is unknown. One base away there is no much larger clone; base qualities are not given.

The clonotype was recovered from a human donor with COVID-19, enrolled during active disease. The donor label of this sample is uncertain. Sequencing was done on a sample of peripheral blood. This chain is built from TRBV25-1 and TRBJ1-2, with an unclear D gene assignment. CDR3 region: CASSESMANYGYTF. The sequence in DNA is TGTGCCAGCAGTGAATCTATGGCTAACTATGGCTACACCTTC.